The entry below gives a single T cell receptor (beta chain) sequence along with its context. The data were taken from a study of control samples from healthy donors and cancer patients. CDR3 size: 17 residues. With 1 base clipped from V and 7 bases from J, the junction kept 13 bases outside the gene matches. Germline V CDR1 and CDR2: MDHEN, SYDVKM. Assay: immunoSEQ multiplex PCR; the TCRdb copy retains only in-frame clones and omits some. The table shows roughly 450,000 clones, with 90% occurring only once. The chain couples TRBV28 to TRBJ2-1; 7 nucleotides match TRBD2. This receptor was taken from a man aged 35-49 years with head and neck cancer. Sequencing used PBMCs. As DNA, the CDR3 is TGTGCCAGCAGTTTATCCCCCGGCGGCGGGAGAGGAAATGAGCAGTTCTTC. It is translated as CASSLSPGGGRGNEQFF.